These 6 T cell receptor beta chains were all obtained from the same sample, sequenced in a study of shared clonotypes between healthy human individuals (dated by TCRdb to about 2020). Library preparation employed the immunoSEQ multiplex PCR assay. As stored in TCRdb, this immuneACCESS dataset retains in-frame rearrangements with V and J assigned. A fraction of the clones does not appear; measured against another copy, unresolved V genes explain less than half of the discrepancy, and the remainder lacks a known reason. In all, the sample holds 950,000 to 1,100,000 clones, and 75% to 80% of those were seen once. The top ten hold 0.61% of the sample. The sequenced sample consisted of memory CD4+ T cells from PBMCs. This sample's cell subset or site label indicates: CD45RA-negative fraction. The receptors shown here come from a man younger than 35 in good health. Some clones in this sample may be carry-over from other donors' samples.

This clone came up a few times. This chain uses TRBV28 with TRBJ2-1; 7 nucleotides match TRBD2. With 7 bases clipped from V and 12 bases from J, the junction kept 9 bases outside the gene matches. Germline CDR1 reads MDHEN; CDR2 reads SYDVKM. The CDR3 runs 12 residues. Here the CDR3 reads CASIRTSEGQFF. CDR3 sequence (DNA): TGTGCCAGCATCAGAACTAGCGAGGGGCAGTTCTTC.

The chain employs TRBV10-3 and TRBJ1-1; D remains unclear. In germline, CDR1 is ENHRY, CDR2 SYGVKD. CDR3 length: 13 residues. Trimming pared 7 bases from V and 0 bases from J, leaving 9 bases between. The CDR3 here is CAITVKLNTEAFF. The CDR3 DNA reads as TGTGCCATCACCGTCAAATTGAACACTGAAGCTTTCTTT.

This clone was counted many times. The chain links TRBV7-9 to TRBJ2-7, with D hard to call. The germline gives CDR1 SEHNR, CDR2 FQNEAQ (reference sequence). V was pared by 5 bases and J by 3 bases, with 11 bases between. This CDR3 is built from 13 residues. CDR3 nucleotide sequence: TGTGCCAGCAGCGCGGACGGCGGCTACGAGCAGTACTTC. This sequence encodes CASSADGGYEQYF.

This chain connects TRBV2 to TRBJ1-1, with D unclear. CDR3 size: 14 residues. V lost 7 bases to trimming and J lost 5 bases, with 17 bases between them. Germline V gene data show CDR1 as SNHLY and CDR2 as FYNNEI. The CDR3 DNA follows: TGTGCCAGCACCCAAGAGGGAGAGGGAACTGAAGCTTTCTTT. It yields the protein CASTQEGEGTEAFF.

CDR3: CASSLPRVGNTEAFF. The CDR3 nucleotides read TGTGCCAGCAGCTTACCGCGGGTGGGGAACACTGAAGCTTTCTTT. The J gene is TRBJ1-1, the V gene TRBV5-4; D is ambiguous. This CDR3 is built from 15 residues. Trimming shortened V by 2 bases and J by 1 base, and 12 bases separated the two germline ends. The germline V gene has CDR1 SGHNT and CDR2 YYREEE (reference sequence).

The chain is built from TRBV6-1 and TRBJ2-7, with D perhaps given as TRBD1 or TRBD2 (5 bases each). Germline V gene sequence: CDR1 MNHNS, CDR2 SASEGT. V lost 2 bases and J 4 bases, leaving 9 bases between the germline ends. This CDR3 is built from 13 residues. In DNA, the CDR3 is TGTGCCAGCAGTGAACGGGGCGGGTACGAGCAGTACTTC. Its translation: CASSERGGYEQYF.